What follows are 24 T cell receptor beta chains derived from one specimen sequenced in a study of technical replicates of blood from a few donors. The table came from immunoSEQ multiplex PCR; TCRdb's copy has only in-frame clones and leaves some out. The table shows tens of thousands of clones, with approximately 97% occurring only once. Input material: T cells isolated from PBMCs. These receptors originate from a human donor in good health.

The rearrangement uses TRBV30 and TRBJ1-5; 7 nucleotides align to TRBD1. The CDR3 has 15 amino acids. The V segment lost 2 bases and the J segment 9 bases; nucleotides outside the gene matches: 13. Germline assignment: CDR1 GTSNPN and CDR2 SVGIG (reference sequence). The CDR3: CAWSLTGQWRLPQHF. The CDR3 DNA reads as TGTGCCTGGAGTCTAACGGGACAGTGGAGGTTGCCCCAGCATTTT.

V usage is TRBV18 and J usage is TRBJ2-1; 8 nucleotides match TRBD2. Trimming took 3 bases from V and 9 from J; bases not matched to a gene: 10. From germline, CDR1 is KGHSH and CDR2 LQKENI. The CDR3 is made up of 15 amino acids. DNA for the CDR3: TGTGCCAGCTCACCCGGGACTAGTGGCCCCCGTGAGCAGTTCTTC. Its translation is CASSPGTSGPREQFF. The entire variable domain, with the rest obtained from reference TRBV18 and TRBJ2-1, is as follows: NAGVMQNPRHLVRRRGQEARLRCSPMKGHSHVYWYRQLPEEGLKFMVYLQKENIIDESGMPKERFSAEFPKEGPSILRIQQVVRGDSAAYFCASSPGTSGPREQFFGPGTRLTVL.

The chain couples TRBV10-3 to TRBJ2-5; TRBD2 matches 9 bases. After removal of 7 bases from V and 5 bases from J, the junction contained 11 bases not matched to a gene. The CDR3 is 15 amino acids. The germline CDR1 and CDR2 sequences are ENHRY and SYGVKD. The CDR3 nucleotides read TGTGCCATCAATTCGAGGGGACTAGCTGGGGAGACCCAGTACTTC. As protein: CAINSRGLAGETQYF.

This sequence joins TRBV5-1 and TRBJ1-4; unclear D gene. This CDR3 has 14 amino acids. Germline V gene lookup returns CDR1 SGHRS and CDR2 YFSETQ. V lost 1 base to trimming and J lost 0 bases, with 4 bases between them. The CDR3 spells CASSLIATNEKLFF. The CDR3 nucleotides read TGCGCCAGCAGCTTGATCGCAACTAATGAAAAACTGTTTTTT.

The chain combines TRBV6-5 with TRBJ2-1, with 8 bases that match TRBD1. The junction had 6 bases not matched to a gene; V was cut back by 5 bases and J by 3 bases. Germline V gene lookup returns CDR1 MNHEY and CDR2 SVGAGI. The CDR3 sequence is 15 residues long. The CDR3 coding sequence is TGTGCCAGCAGTCTCAGGGGGCTCCTCTACAATGAGCAGTTCTTC. Its translation: CASSLRGLLYNEQFF.

The CDR3 region is CASSYSGALGYYGYTF. CDR3 in DNA: TGTGCCAGCAGTTACTCGGGGGCATTGGGTTACTATGGCTACACCTTC. This rearrangement joins TRBV6-5 to TRBJ1-2; possibly TRBD1 for D (6 bases). The CDR3 has 16 residues. V dropped 0 bases and J dropped 3 bases, with 14 bases sitting between them. The germline gives CDR1 MNHEY, CDR2 SVGAGI.

This clone was picked up one time. The rearrangement uses TRBV30 and TRBJ2-7; 8 nucleotides align to TRBD1. Germline CDR1 reads GTSNPN; CDR2 reads SVGIG (reference sequence). Unmatched junction bases numbered 7, after V lost 0 bases and J lost 3 bases. The length of the CDR3 is 15 residues. CDR3 sequence: CAWSVGSTGGYEQYF. DNA for the CDR3: TGTGCCTGGAGTGTAGGTAGTACAGGGGGCTACGAGCAGTACTTC. Full variable domain (remainder filled in from reference TRBV30 and TRBJ2-7): SQTIHQWPATLVQPVGSPLSLECTVEGTSNPNLYWYRQAAGRGLQLLFYSVGIGQISSEVPQNLSASRPQDRQFILSSKKLLLSDSGFYLCAWSVGSTGGYEQYFGPGTRLTVT.

This chain uses TRBV7-6 with TRBJ2-7, with 8 bases identical to TRBD1. The germline CDR1 and CDR2 sequences are SGHVS and FNYEAQ. This CDR3 contains 15 residues. The ends lost 5 bases at V and 2 bases at J; junction bases unmatched: 8. The CDR3 coding sequence is TGTGCCAGCAGCCCCGGACAGGGTGCCCCCTACGAGCAGTACTTC. Its translation is CASSPGQGAPYEQYF.

The V and J genes are TRBV27 and TRBJ1-1; TRBD1 matches at 7 bases. J was trimmed by 1 base and V by 4 bases; bases with no gene match: 3. Germline V lookup: CDR1 MNHEY, CDR2 SMNVEV (reference sequence). This CDR3 has 14 amino acids. CDR3 region: CASSSGQTNTEAFF. As DNA, the CDR3 is TGTGCCAGCAGTTCGGGACAGACGAACACTGAAGCTTTCTTT.

The chain carries TRBV5-1 and TRBJ1-4; D gene uncertain. The V end lost 3 bases, the J end lost 0 bases, and 6 bases lay between the germline ends. The germline CDR1 and CDR2 sequences are SGHRS and YFSETQ. The CDR3 is made up of 14 amino acids. CDR3: CASSWGATNEKLFF. The CDR3 coding sequence is TGCGCCAGCAGCTGGGGAGCAACTAATGAAAAACTGTTTTTT.

The chain recombines TRBV27 with TRBJ1-5; D remains ambiguous. The germline gives CDR1 MNHEY, CDR2 SMNVEV (reference sequence). The CDR3 runs 16 residues. V was shortened by 6 bases and J by 0 bases, with 15 bases between the two germline ends. CDR3 region: CASSTVEDLSNQPQHF. The DNA of the CDR3 is TGTGCCAGCAGCACGGTGGAGGATCTTAGCAATCAGCCCCAGCATTTT.

The V and J genes are TRBV6-6 and TRBJ2-5; D is unclear. V lost 2 bases to trimming and J lost 3 bases, with 10 bases between them. Germline CDR1 MNHNY, CDR2 SVGAGI (reference sequence). There are 14 residues in the CDR3. Written as DNA, the CDR3 is TGTGCCAGCAGTTACGGCTTAACCAAAGAGACCCAGTACTTC. Protein: CASSYGLTKETQYF.

The CDR3: CARRSTLYEQYF. The CDR3 nucleotides read TGTGCCAGGAGGTCGACCCTCTACGAGCAGTACTTC. This chain uses TRBV28 with TRBJ2-7; D gene unclear. This CDR3 contains 12 residues. Per the germline V gene, CDR1 is MDHEN and CDR2 is SYDVKM. Trimming took off 9 bases at V and 3 bases at J, with 12 bases between the two ends.

This clone appeared once. V usage is TRBV9 and J usage is TRBJ2-3; no reliable D call. V was pared by 0 bases and J by 1 base, with 9 bases between. There are 15 residues in the CDR3. Germline assignment: CDR1 SGDLS and CDR2 YYNGEE. The chain's CDR3 is CASSVDSTGTDTQYF. DNA for the CDR3: TGTGCCAGCAGCGTAGATTCGACTGGCACAGATACGCAGTATTTT.

V is TRBV6-5 and J is TRBJ1-6; D might be TRBD1 (6 bases). The ends were cut back, 4 bases at V and 9 bases at J, with 16 bases in the middle. CDR3 length equals 15 residues. Germline V CDR1 and CDR2: MNHEY, SVGAGI. DNA for the CDR3: TGTGCCAGCAGTTTGGCCACAGGGCATCTTTCACCCCTCCACTTT. It encodes CASSLATGHLSPLHF.

V gene TRBV6-4 combines with J gene TRBJ1-5, with D maybe TRBD1 (6 bases). The CDR3 is 14 amino acids. Germline-derived CDR1 and CDR2 are MRHNA and SNTAGT. V lost 8 bases, J lost 4 bases, and 15 bases lay in between. CDR3 nucleotides: TGTGCCAGCTCCCGACAGGAAATTAATCAGCCCCAGCATTTT. Its translation: CASSRQEINQPQHF.

This chain uses TRBV2 with TRBJ1-5, with 11 bases aligning to TRBD1. Germline loops: CDR1 SNHLY, CDR2 FYNNEI. The CDR3 sequence is 17 residues long. The trim removed 6 bases at V and 1 base at J, leaving 8 bases unmatched. The CDR3, as DNA: TGTGCCAGCAGCCGAGGACAGGGGGCGAAAAGCAATCAGCCCCAGCATTTT. Encoded protein: CASSRGQGAKSNQPQHF.

Only one count was recorded for this clone. The chain is built from TRBV13 and TRBJ2-3; the match to TRBD2 covers 7 bases. CDR3 size: 14 residues. The germline gives CDR1 PRHDT, CDR2 FYEKMQ (reference sequence). With 2 bases clipped from V and 5 bases from J, the junction kept 4 bases outside the gene matches. The CDR3 reads CASSLKSGGDTQYF. The DNA of the CDR3 is TGTGCCAGCAGCTTAAAGTCGGGAGGAGATACGCAGTATTTT. Combining the CDR3 with reference TRBV13 and TRBJ2-3 gives the whole variable domain AAGVIQSPRHLIKEKRETATLKCYPIPRHDTVYWYQQGPGQDPQFLISFYEKMQSDKGSIPDRFSAQQFSDYHSELNMSSLELGDSALYFCASSLKSGGDTQYFGPGTRLTVL.

The chain recombines TRBV5-6 with TRBJ2-1; perhaps TRBD1 as D (7 bases). This CDR3 contains 17 residues. Germline assignment: CDR1 SGHDT and CDR2 YYEEEE. V was shortened by 2 bases and J by 5 bases, with 20 bases between the two germline ends. In DNA form, the CDR3 reads TGTGCCAGCAGCTTCGCGGAGGAGGGGGCGGTAGACAATGAGCAGTTCTTC. Its protein is CASSFAEEGAVDNEQFF.

This clone was seen just once. This chain links TRBV27 with TRBJ2-2, with D possibly TRBD2 on 6 matching bases. V was shortened by 3 bases and J by 3 bases, with 17 bases between the two germline ends. This CDR3 contains 17 residues. Germline V lookup: CDR1 MNHEY, CDR2 SMNVEV (reference sequence). The CDR3 region is CASSLGTRRAHTGELFF. The CDR3 DNA sequence: TGTGCCAGCAGTTTGGGTACGAGGAGGGCCCACACCGGGGAGCTGTTTTTT.

The genes are TRBV5-1 and TRBJ2-3, with 9 bases lining up with TRBD2. This CDR3 has 16 residues. CDR1 is SGHRS, CDR2 YFSETQ, per germline. Trimming removed 4 bases from V and 0 bases from J; junction bases left unmatched: 6. In nucleotides, the CDR3 is TGCGCCAGCAGCGTGGGGACTAGCCCTAGCACAGATACGCAGTATTTT. As protein: CASSVGTSPSTDTQYF.

The V gene is TRBV7-9, the J gene TRBJ2-7; the match to TRBD1 covers 8 bases. With 4 bases clipped from V and 6 bases from J, the junction kept 5 bases outside the gene matches. This CDR3 region has 13 residues. Germline CDR1 and CDR2: SEHNR and FQNEAQ (reference sequence). CDR3 residues: CASSYDRGVEQYF. The CDR3 DNA reads TGTGCCAGCAGCTACGACAGGGGTGTCGAGCAGTACTTC.

This clone was detected a few times. This chain links TRBV7-7 with TRBJ2-5; D possibly corresponds to TRBD1 (6 bases). CDR3 length: 14 residues. CDR1 SSHAT and CDR2 FNYEAQ come from the germline V gene (reference sequence). Deletions cut 4 bases from V and 5 bases from J, with 14 bases between. The chain's CDR3 is CASSSPGAGETQYF. DNA for the CDR3: TGTGCCAGCAGCTCCCCAGGGGCCGGGGAGACCCAGTACTTC.

This clone showed up just once. The DNA for the CDR3 is TGTGCCAGCAGTGGACTAGCGGGGGGCCTTACGGAGACCCAGTACTTC. Its translation is CASSGLAGGLTETQYF. The J gene is TRBJ2-5, the V gene TRBV2, with TRBD2 identical over 13 bases. CDR1 is SNHLY and CDR2 is FYNNEI in the germline V gene. The CDR3 runs 16 residues. J gave up 5 bases and V 4 bases, and 7 bases lay outside the gene matches.